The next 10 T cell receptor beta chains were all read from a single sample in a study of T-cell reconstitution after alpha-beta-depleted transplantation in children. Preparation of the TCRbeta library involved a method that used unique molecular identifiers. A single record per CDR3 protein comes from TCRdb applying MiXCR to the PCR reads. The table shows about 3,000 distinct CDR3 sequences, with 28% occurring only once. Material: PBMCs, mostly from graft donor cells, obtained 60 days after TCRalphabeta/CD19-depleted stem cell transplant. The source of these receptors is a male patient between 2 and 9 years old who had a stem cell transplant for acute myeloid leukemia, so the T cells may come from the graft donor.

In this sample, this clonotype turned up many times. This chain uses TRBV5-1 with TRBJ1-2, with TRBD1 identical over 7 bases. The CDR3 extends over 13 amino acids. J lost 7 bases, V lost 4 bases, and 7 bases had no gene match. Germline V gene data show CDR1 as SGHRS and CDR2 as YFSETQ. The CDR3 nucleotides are TGCGCCAGCAGCGGCGACAGGGACTCTGGCTACACCTTC. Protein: CASSGDRDSGYTF.

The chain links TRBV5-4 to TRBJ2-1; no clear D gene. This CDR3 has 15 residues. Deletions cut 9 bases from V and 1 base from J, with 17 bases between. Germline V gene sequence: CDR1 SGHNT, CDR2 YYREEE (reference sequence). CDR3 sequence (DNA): TGTGCCATGAGCCCTGGGTCCTTGTCCTACAATGAGCAGTTCTTC. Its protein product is CAMSPGSLSYNEQFF. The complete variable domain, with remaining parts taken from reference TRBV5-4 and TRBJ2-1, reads ETGVTQSPTHLIKTRGQQVTLRCSSQSGHNTVSWYQQALGQGPQFIFQYYREEENGRGNFPPRFSGLQFPNYSSELNVNALELDDSALYLCAMSPGSLSYNEQFFGPGTRLTVL.

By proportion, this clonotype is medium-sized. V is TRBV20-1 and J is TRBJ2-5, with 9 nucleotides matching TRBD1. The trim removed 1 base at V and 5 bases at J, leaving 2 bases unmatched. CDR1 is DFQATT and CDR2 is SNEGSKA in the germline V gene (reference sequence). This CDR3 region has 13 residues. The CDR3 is CSARGQGGETQYF. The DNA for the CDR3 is TGCAGTGCTAGAGGACAGGGGGGGGAGACCCAGTACTTC.

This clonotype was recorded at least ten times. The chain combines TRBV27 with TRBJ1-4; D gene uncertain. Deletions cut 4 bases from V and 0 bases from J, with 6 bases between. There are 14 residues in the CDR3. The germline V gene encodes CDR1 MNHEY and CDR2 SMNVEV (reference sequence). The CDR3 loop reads CASSSLATNEKLFF. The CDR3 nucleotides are TGTGCCAGCAGTTCACTTGCAACTAATGAAAAACTGTTTTTT.

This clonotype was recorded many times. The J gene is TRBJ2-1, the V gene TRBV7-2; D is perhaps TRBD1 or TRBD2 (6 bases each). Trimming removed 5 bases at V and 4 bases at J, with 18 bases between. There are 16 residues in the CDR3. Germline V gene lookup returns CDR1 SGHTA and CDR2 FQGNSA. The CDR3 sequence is CASSGTSGAGYNEQFF. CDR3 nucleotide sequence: TGTGCCAGCAGCGGAACCTCGGGGGCCGGTTACAATGAGCAGTTCTTC.

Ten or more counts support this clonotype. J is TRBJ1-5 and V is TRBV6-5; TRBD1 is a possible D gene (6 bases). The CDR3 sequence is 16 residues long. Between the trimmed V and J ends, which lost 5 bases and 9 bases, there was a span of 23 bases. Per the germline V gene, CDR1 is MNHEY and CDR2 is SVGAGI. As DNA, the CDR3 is TGTGCCAGCAGTCTTCTTCCGGGACATCATAAGGGGCCCCAGCATTTT. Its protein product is CASSLLPGHHKGPQHF.

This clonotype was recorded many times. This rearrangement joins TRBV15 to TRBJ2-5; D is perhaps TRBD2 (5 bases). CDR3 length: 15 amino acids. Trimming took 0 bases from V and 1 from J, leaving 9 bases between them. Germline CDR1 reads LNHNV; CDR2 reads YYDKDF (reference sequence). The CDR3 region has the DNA TGTGCCACCAGCAGAGAGTTTGCGGGCCAAGAGACCCAGTACTTC. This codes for CATSREFAGQETQYF.

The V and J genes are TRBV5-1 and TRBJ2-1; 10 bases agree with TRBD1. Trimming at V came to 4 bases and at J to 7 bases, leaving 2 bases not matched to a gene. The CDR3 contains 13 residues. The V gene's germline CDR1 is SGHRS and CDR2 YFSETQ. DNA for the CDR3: TGCGCCAGCAGCGTGGGACAGGGGAATGAGCAGTTCTTC. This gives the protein CASSVGQGNEQFF.

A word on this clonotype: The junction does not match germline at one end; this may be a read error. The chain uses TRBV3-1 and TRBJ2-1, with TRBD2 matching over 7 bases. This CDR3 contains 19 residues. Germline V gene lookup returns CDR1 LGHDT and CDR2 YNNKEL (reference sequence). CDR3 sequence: CACSQDVGNPGGSYNEQFF. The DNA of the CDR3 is TGTGCCTGCAGCCAAGATGTCGGGAATCCGGGAGGCTCCTACAATGAGCAGTTCTTC.

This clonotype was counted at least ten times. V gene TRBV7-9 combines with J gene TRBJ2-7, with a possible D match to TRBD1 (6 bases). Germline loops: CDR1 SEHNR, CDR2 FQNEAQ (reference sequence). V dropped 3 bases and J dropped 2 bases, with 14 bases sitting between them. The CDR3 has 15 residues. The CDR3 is CASSFWGQETYEQYF. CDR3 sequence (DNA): TGTGCCAGCAGCTTTTGGGGACAAGAGACCTACGAGCAGTACTTC.